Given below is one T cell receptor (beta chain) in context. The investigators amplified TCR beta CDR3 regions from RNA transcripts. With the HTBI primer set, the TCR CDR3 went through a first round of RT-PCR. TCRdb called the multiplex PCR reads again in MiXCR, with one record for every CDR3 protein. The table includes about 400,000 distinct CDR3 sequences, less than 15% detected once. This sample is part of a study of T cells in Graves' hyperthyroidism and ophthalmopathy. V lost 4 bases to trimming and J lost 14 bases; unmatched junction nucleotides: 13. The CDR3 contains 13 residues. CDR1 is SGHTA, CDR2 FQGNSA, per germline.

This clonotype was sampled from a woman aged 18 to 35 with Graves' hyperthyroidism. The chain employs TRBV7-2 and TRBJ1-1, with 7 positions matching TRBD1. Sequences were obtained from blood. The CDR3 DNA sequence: TGTGCCAGCAGCTCAACTCCGGGACAGCAGACCTTCTTT. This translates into CASSSTPGQQTFF.